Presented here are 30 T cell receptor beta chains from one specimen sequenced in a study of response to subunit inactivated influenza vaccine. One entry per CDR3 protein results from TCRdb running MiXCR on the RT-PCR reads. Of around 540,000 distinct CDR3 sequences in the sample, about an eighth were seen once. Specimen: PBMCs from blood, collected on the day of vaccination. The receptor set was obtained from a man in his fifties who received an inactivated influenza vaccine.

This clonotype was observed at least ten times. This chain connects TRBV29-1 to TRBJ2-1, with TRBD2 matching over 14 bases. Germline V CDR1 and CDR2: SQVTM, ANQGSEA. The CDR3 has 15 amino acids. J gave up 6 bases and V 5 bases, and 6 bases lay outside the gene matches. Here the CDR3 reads CSVRGTSGSINEQFF. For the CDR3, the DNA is TGCAGCGTTAGGGGGACTAGCGGGAGTATCAATGAGCAGTTCTTC.

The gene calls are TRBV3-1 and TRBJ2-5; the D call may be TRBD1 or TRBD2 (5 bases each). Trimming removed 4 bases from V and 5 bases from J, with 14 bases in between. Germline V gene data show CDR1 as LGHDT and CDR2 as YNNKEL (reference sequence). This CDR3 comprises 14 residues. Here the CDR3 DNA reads TGTGCCAGCAGCCCCCGCCCGGGGCAGGAGACCCAGTACTTC. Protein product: CASSPRPGQETQYF.

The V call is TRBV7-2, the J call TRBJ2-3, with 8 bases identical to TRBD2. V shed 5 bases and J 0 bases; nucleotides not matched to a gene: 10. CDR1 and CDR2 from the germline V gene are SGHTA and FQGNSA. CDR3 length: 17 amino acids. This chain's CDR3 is CASSLRLAGVSTDTQYF. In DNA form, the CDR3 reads TGTGCCAGCAGCCTTAGGCTAGCGGGCGTTAGCACAGATACGCAGTATTTT. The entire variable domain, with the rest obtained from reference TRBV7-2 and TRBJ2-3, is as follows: GAGVSQSPSNKVTEKGKDVELRCDPISGHTALYWYRQSLGQGLEFLIYFQGNSAPDKSGLPSDRFSAERTGGSVSTLTIQRTQQEDSAVYLCASSLRLAGVSTDTQYFGPGTRLTVL.

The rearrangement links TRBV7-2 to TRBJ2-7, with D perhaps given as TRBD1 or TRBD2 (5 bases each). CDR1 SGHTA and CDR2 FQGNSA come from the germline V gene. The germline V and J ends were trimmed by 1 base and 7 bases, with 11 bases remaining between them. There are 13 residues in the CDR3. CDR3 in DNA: TGTGCCAGCAGCTTAGTCGAGGGGTGGGAGCAGTACTTC. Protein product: CASSLVEGWEQYF.

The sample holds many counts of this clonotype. The CDR3 region is CASSLPRDRNTGELFF. DNA for the CDR3: TGTGCCAGCAGTCTACCCCGGGACAGGAACACCGGGGAGCTGTTTTTT. The chain couples TRBV28 to TRBJ2-2; 7 bases agree with TRBD1. V lost 5 bases, J lost 1 base, and 7 bases stayed unmatched. In germline, CDR1 is MDHEN, CDR2 SYDVKM. The CDR3 runs to 16 residues.

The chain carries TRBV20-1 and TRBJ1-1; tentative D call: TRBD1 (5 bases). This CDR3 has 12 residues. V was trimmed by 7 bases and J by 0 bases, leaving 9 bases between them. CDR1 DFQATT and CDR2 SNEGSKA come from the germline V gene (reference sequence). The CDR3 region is CSGAGMNTEAFF. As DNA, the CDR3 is TGCAGTGGGGCAGGGATGAACACTGAAGCTTTCTTT.

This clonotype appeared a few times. DNA for the CDR3: TGTGCCAGCAGCTTAAAGAGGGACCTTAGCGACGAGCAGTACTTC. Its translation: CASSLKRDLSDEQYF. J is TRBJ2-7 and V is TRBV7-8; D is tentatively TRBD1 or TRBD2 (5 bases each). The CDR3 is 15 amino acids. The germline V and J ends were trimmed by 2 bases and 5 bases, with 16 bases remaining between them. Germline V gene lookup returns CDR1 SGHVS and CDR2 FQNEAQ.

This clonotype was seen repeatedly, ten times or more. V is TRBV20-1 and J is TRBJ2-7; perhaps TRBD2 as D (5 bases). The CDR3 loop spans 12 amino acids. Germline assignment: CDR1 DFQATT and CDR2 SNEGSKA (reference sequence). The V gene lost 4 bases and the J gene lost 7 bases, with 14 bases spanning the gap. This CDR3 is CSAISAPEEQYF. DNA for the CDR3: TGCAGTGCTATTAGCGCCCCCGAGGAGCAGTACTTC.

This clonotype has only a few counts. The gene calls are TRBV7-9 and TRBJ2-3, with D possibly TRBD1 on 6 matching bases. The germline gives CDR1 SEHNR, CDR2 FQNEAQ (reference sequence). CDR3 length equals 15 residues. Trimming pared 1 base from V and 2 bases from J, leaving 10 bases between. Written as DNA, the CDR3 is TGTGCCAGCAGCTTAGGGGGACAAGTCACAGATACGCAGTATTTT. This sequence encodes CASSLGGQVTDTQYF.

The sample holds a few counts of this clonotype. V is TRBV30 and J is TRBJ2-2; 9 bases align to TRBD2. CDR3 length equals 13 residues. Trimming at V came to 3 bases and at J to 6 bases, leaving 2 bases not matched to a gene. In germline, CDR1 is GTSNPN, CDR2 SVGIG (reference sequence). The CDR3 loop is CAWRGLAAGELFF. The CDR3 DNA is TGTGCCTGGAGGGGACTAGCTGCCGGGGAGCTGTTTTTT.

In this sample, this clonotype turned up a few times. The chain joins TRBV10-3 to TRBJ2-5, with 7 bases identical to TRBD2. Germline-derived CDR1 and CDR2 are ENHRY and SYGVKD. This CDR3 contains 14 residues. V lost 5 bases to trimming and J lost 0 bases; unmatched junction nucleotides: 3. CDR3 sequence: CAISPSGHQETQYF. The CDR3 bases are TGTGCCATCAGTCCTAGCGGACACCAAGAGACCCAGTACTTC.

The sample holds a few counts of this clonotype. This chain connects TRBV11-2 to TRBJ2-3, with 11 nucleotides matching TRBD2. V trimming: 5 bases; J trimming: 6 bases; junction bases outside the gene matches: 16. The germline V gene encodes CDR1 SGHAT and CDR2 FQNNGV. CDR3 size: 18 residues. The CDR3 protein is CASSMRRLTSGMGDTQYF. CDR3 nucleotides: TGTGCCAGCAGCATGAGACGATTGACTAGCGGGATGGGCGATACGCAGTATTTT.

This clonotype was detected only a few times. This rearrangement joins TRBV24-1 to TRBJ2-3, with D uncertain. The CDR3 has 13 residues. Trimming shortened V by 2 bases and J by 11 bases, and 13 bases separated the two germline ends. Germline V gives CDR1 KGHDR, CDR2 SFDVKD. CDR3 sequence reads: CATSDWERTRQYF. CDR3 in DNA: TGTGCCACCAGTGATTGGGAAAGGACCCGGCAGTATTTT.

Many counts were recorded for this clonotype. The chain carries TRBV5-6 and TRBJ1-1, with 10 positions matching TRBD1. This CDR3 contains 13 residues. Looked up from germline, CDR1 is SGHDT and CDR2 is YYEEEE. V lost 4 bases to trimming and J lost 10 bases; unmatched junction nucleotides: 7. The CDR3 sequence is CASSNRQGAGAFF. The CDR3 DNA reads TGTGCCAGCAGCAATCGACAGGGGGCCGGAGCTTTCTTT.

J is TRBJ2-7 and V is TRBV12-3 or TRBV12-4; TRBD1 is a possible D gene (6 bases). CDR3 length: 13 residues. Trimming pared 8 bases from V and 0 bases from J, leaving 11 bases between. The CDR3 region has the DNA TGTGCCAGCGGCTGGACAGACTCCTACGAGCAGTACTTC. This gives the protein CASGWTDSYEQYF.

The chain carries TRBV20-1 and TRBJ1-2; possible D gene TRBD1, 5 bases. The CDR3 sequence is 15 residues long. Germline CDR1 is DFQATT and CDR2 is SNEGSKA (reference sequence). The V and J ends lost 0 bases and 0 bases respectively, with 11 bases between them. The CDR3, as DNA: TGCAGTGCTAGAGATGTTGGGGGAGCTAACTATGGCTACACCTTC. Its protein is CSARDVGGANYGYTF.

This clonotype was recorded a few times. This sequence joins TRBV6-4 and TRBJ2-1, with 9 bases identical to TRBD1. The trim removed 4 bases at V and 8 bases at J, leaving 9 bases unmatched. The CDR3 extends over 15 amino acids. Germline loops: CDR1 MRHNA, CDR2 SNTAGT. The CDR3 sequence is CASSAGDRAYYEQFF. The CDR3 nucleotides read TGTGCCAGCAGTGCGGGGGACAGGGCTTACTATGAGCAGTTCTTC.

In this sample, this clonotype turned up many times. DNA of the CDR3: TGTGCCAGCAGCCAAAACAGGGGGTCGGGGGAGCTGTTTTTT. It translates to CASSQNRGSGELFF. This chain uses TRBV14 with TRBJ2-2; 8 bases align to TRBD1. The CDR3 runs to 14 residues. Germline CDR1 reads SGHDN; CDR2 reads FVKESK. The V segment lost 2 bases and the J segment 8 bases; nucleotides outside the gene matches: 4. The whole variable domain, remainder taken from reference TRBV14 and TRBJ2-2, is EAGVTQFPSHSVIEKGQTVTLRCDPISGHDNLYWYRRVMGKEIKFLLHFVKESKQDESGMPNNRFLAERTGGTYSTLKVQPAELEDSGVYFCASSQNRGSGELFFGEGSRLTVL.

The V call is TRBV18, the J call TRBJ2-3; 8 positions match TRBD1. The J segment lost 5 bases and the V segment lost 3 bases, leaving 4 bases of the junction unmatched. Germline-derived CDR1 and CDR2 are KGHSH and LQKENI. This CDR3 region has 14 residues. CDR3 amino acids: CASSPSTGVDTQYF. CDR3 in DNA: TGTGCCAGCTCACCTTCGACAGGGGTAGATACGCAGTATTTT.

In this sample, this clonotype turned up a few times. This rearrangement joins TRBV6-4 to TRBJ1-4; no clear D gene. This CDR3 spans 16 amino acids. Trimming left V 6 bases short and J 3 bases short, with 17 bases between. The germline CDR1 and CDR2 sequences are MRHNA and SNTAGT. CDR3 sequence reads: CASRRVGHSANEKLFF. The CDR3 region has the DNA TGTGCCAGCAGGAGGGTTGGGCATTCGGCTAATGAAAAACTGTTTTTT.

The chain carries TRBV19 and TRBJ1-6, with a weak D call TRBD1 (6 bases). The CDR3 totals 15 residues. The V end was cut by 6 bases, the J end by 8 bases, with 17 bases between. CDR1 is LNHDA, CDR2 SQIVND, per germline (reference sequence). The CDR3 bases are TGTGCCAGTAGCCATACAGGGATCGATTATTCACCCCTCCACTTT. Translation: CASSHTGIDYSPLHF.

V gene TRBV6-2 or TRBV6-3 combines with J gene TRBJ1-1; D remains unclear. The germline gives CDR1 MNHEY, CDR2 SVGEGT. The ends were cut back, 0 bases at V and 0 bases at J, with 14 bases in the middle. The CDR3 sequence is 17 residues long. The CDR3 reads CASSYSSRENMNTEAFF. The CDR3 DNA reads TGTGCCAGCAGTTACTCGAGCCGGGAAAACATGAACACTGAAGCTTTCTTT.

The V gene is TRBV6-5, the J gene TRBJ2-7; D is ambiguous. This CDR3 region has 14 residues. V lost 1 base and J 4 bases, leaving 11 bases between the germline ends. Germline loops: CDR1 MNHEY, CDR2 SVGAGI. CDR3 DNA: TGTGCCAGCAGTTACTACCCGGACGGATACGAGCAGTACTTC. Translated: CASSYYPDGYEQYF.

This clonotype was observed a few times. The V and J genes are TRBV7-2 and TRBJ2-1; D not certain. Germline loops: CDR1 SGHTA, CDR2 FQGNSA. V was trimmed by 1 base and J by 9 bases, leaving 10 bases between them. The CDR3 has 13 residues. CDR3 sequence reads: CASSLGVVAEQFF. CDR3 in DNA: TGTGCCAGCAGCTTAGGCGTTGTGGCTGAGCAGTTCTTC.

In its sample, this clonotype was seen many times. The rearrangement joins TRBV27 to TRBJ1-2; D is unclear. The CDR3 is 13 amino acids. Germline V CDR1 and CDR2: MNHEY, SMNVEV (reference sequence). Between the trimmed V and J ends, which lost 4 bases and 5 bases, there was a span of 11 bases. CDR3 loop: CASSSHGPYGYTF. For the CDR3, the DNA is TGTGCCAGCAGTTCCCACGGCCCTTATGGCTACACCTTC.

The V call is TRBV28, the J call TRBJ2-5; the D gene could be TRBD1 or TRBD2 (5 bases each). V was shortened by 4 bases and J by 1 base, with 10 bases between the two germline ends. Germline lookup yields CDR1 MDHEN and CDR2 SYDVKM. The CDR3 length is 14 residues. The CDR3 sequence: CASSSLGVQETQYF. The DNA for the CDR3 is TGTGCCAGCAGTTCTTTGGGGGTCCAAGAGACCCAGTACTTC.

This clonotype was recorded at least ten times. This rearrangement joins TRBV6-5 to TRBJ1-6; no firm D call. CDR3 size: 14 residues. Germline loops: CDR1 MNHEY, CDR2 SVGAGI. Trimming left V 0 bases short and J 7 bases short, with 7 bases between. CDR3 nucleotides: TGTGCCAGCAGTTACTCGAGTGGGAATTCACCCCTCCACTTT. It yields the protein CASSYSSGNSPLHF.

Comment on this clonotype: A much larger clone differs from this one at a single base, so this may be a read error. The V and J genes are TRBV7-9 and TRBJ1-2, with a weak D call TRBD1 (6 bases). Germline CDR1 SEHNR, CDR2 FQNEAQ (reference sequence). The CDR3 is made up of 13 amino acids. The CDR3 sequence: CASSLVGGYGYSF. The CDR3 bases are TGTGCCAGCAGCTTAGTTGGGGGCTATGGCTACTCCTTC.

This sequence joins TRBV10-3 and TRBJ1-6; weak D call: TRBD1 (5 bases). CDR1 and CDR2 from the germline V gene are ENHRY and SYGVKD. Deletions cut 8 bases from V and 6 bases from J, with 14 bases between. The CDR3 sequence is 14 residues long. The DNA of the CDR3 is TGTGCCATCTCCTCAGGGACGAGTAATTCACCCCTCCACTTT. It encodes CAISSGTSNSPLHF.

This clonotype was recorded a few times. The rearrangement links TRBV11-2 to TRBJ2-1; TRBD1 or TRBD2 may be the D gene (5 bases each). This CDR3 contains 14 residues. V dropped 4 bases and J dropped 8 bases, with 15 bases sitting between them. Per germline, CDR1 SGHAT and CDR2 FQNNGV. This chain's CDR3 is CASSSRDRVYEQFF. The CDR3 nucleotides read TGTGCCAGCAGCTCCCGGGACCGAGTTTATGAGCAGTTCTTC.